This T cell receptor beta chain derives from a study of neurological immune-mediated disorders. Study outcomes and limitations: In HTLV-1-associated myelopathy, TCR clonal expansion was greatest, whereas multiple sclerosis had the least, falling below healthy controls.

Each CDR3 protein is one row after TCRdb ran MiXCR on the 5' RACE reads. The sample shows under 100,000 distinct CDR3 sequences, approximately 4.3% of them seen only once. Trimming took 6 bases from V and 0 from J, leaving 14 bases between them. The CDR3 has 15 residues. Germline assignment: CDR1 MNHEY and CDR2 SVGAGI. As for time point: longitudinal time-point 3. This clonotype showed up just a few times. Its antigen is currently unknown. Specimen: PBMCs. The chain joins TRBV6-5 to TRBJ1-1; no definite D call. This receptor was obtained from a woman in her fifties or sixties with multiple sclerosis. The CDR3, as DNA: TGTGCCAGCAGACGCCCCGGGCGGCTGAACACTGAAGCTTTCTTT. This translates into CASRRPGRLNTEAFF.